These T cell receptor beta chains were read from a single sample in a study of shared clonotypes between healthy human individuals. Some clones are missing from TCRdb's copy, which holds only in-frame ones; the method was immunoSEQ multiplex PCR. The top ten hold about 0.4% of the sample, which has roughly 1.5 million clones, 95% to 99% seen once. Material for sequencing was naive CD4+ T cells sorted from blood. These receptors were taken from a man aged 30-40 years in good health. Both conserved end residues are part of each CDR3. A D gene is named only where the DNA matches it firmly. Clone size is not always given. Where it is, it says once, few, many or a class for expanded clones.

V gene	J gene	D gene	clone size	CDR3 protein	CDR3 DNA
TRBV18	TRBJ2-7	NA	once	CASSPPSVIARDEQYF	TGTGCCAGCTCACCACCCTCCGTAATAGCTCGCGACGAGCAGTACTTC
TRBV5-4	TRBJ2-1	NA	NA	CASSKVPSDEQFF	TGTGCCAGCAGCAAGGTCCCGAGCGATGAGCAGTTCTTC
TRBV6-5	TRBJ2-1	TRBD1	NA	CASGPGTASNEQFF	TGTGCCAGCGGTCCTGGGACAGCTTCCAATGAGCAGTTCTTC
TRBV11-2	TRBJ2-1	TRBD2	NA	CASSETSGINEQFF	TGTGCCAGCAGCGAGACTAGCGGGATCAATGAGCAGTTCTTC
TRBV7-9	TRBJ1-4	NA	NA	CASSLGTIFNEKLFF	TGTGCCAGCAGCTTAGGGACTATTTTTAATGAAAAACTGTTTTTT
TRBV7-9	TRBJ2-7	NA	once	CASSKTLYEQYF	TGTGCCAGCAGCAAGACACTTTACGAGCAGTACTTC
TRBV29-1	TRBJ1-3	NA	NA	CSVELAGHSGNTIYF	TGCAGCGTTGAATTGGCGGGTCACTCTGGAAACACCATATATTTT
TRBV29-1	TRBJ2-7	TRBD1	NA	CSVLGTGTNSYEQYF	TGCAGCGTCCTCGGGACAGGGACAAACTCCTACGAGCAGTACTTC
TRBV10-3	TRBJ1-1	NA	NA	CAISPHLDTSENTEAFF	TGTGCCATCAGTCCCCATCTGGACACATCCGAGAACACTGAAGCTTTCTTT
TRBV19	TRBJ2-3	NA	NA	CASSIPAGSTDTQYF	TGTGCCAGTAGTATCCCGGCAGGGAGCACAGATACGCAGTATTTT
TRBV18	TRBJ1-2	TRBD1	NA	CASSPIAGGTNYGYTF	TGTGCCAGCTCACCGATCGCAGGGGGCACCAACTATGGCTACACCTTC
TRBV27	TRBJ1-4	NA	NA	CASSLSIRGSLVVYEKLFF	TGTGCCAGCAGTTTATCGATCCGGGGGAGTTTGGTGGTTTATGAAAAACTGTTTTTT
TRBV6-5	TRBJ1-1	NA	NA	CASSIGWSRRTEAFF	TGTGCCAGCAGTATCGGGTGGAGCCGGAGGACTGAAGCTTTCTTT
TRBV5-1	TRBJ2-7	NA	NA	CASSLVTGPYYEQYF	TGCGCCAGCAGCCTGGTTACGGGCCCTTACTACGAGCAGTACTTC
TRBV7-2	TRBJ1-3	TRBD1	NA	CASSFGDRVVGNTIYF	TGTGCCAGCAGCTTCGGGGACAGGGTAGTTGGAAACACCATATATTTT
TRBV28	TRBJ1-5	TRBD1	NA	CASNRGTASNQPQHF	TGTGCCAGCAACAGAGGGACAGCCAGCAATCAGCCCCAGCATTTT
TRBV27	TRBJ2-3	NA	NA	CASSLRRGRDTQYF	TGTGCCAGCAGTTTACGCCGGGGAAGAGATACGCAGTATTTT
TRBV27	TRBJ1-1	NA	NA	CASSRQVAWGTEAFF	TGTGCCAGCAGTCGCCAAGTAGCCTGGGGCACTGAAGCTTTCTTT
TRBV25-1	TRBJ1-1	NA	NA	CASSAYVGQGSEAFF	TGTGCCAGCAGTGCCTACGTAGGTCAAGGATCTGAAGCTTTCTTT
TRBV5-5	TRBJ2-7	TRBD2	NA	CASSLRLAGGRTYEQYF	TGTGCCAGCAGCTTGAGGCTAGCGGGAGGTCGAACCTACGAGCAGTACTTC
TRBV9	TRBJ2-7	NA	once	CASSPNPGTNYEQYF	TGTGCCAGCAGCCCTAACCCCGGGACAAACTACGAGCAGTACTTC
TRBV10-3	TRBJ1-5	TRBD1	NA	CAISTGTGTEQPQHF	TGTGCCATCAGTACTGGGACAGGGACGGAACAGCCCCAGCATTTT
TRBV5-1	TRBJ1-2	NA	NA	CASSAGGQTYGYTF	TGCGCCAGCTCCGCGGGGGGCCAAACCTATGGCTACACCTTC
TRBV28	TRBJ2-4	NA	NA	CASSLVTGAKNIQYF	TGTGCCAGCAGTTTGGTAACAGGGGCCAAAAACATTCAGTACTTC
TRBV2	TRBJ2-3	TRBD2	NA	CASSELAGITDTQYF	TGTGCCAGCAGTGAACTAGCGGGAATCACAGATACGCAGTATTTT
TRBV6-5	TRBJ2-7	NA	NA	CASSLRQGHEQYF	TGTGCCAGCAGCCTACGCCAGGGCCACGAGCAGTACTTC
TRBV5-1	TRBJ2-2	TRBD2	NA	CASSLGTSGSIGELFF	TGCGCCAGCAGCTTGGGGACTAGCGGGAGCATCGGGGAGCTGTTTTTT
TRBV19	TRBJ1-5	NA	NA	CASSDSHNQPQHF	TGTGCCAGTAGCGACAGTCACAATCAGCCCCAGCATTTT
TRBV18	TRBJ2-7	TRBD2	NA	CASSPRTSGSSYEQYF	TGTGCCAGCTCACCCCGGACTAGCGGGAGCTCCTACGAGCAGTACTTC
TRBV6-5	TRBJ2-1	NA	NA	CASSFLGGEQFF	TGTGCCAGCAGTTTCCTAGGGGGTGAGCAGTTCTTC
TRBV9	TRBJ2-2	TRBD2	NA	CASSVGGLAGTGELFF	TGTGCCAGCAGCGTTGGTGGACTAGCGGGGACCGGGGAGCTGTTTTTT